Shown below are 3 T cell receptor beta chains from a single sample sequenced in a study of PD-1 blockade in mismatch repair-deficient tumors. The method was immunoSEQ multiplex PCR; TCRdb's version includes in-frame clones alone and lacks a portion of them. The sample has about 35,000 clones; around 80% are singletons. Source: PBMCs, taken around 6 weeks after starting pembrolizumab. The receptors derive from an adult with mismatch repair-deficient cancer.

This chain uses TRBV29-1 with TRBJ2-7; 11 bases line up with TRBD2. The length of the CDR3 is 13 residues. V shed 7 bases and J 2 bases; nucleotides not matched to a gene: 4. Per germline, CDR1 SQVTM and CDR2 ANQGSEA. The CDR3: CSAGTSGAYEQYF. Here the CDR3 DNA reads TGCAGCGCCGGGACTAGCGGCGCCTACGAGCAGTACTTC.

The sample holds a few counts of this clone. The chain recombines TRBV27 with TRBJ2-7; TRBD2 aligns across 10 bases. V was clipped by 6 bases and J by 0 bases; unmatched bases: 2. The CDR3 covers 14 residues. Germline V lookup: CDR1 MNHEY, CDR2 SMNVEV (reference sequence). The CDR3 sequence: CASRGTSASYEQYF. In DNA, the CDR3 is TGTGCCAGCAGAGGGACTAGCGCCTCCTACGAGCAGTACTTC.

V gene TRBV7-6 combines with J gene TRBJ2-1, with 7 bases fitting TRBD2. The CDR3 length is 15 residues. The J segment lost 0 bases and the V segment lost 5 bases, leaving 4 bases of the junction unmatched. Germline V gene sequence: CDR1 SGHVS, CDR2 FNYEAQ. CDR3 amino acids: CASSGGESSYNEQFF. The CDR3 DNA reads as TGTGCCAGCAGCGGGGGGGAGAGCTCCTACAATGAGCAGTTCTTC.